A single sample gave rise to the 22 T cell receptor beta chains below, sequenced in a study of T cell repertoires in cytomegalovirus infection. These TCRs are of unknown antigen specificity. TCRdb fed the reads into MiXCR, producing one record per CDR3 protein. This sample has fewer than 650,000 distinct CDR3 sequences; under 45% occur once, and the top ten carry roughly 50%. The input for sequencing was cultured PBMCs, taken from culture after CMV antigen stimulation. The source is a human donor in good health (CMV status not recorded). Some clones in this sample may be carry-over from other donors' samples.

The chain recombines TRBV7-2 with TRBJ2-1, with TRBD2 identical over 8 bases. CDR1 and CDR2 from the germline V gene are SGHTA and FQGNSA. The CDR3 extends over 14 amino acids. V dropped 4 bases and J dropped 4; count of bases not matched to a gene: 3. The CDR3 DNA reads TGTGCCAGCAGCTCCGGGGGGGCATACAATGAGCAGTTCTTC. This sequence encodes CASSSGGAYNEQFF.

This clonotype was counted between two and nine times. The rearrangement joins TRBV7-6 to TRBJ2-7; D gene ambiguous. The CDR3 runs 13 residues. The V and J ends lost 2 bases and 4 bases respectively, with 9 bases between them. From germline, CDR1 is SGHVS and CDR2 FNYEAQ. Written as DNA, the CDR3 is TGTGCCAGCAGCTTATACCTAACATACGAGCAGTACTTC. Protein sequence: CASSLYLTYEQYF.

The chain is built from TRBV7-2 and TRBJ2-5; D gene uncertain. The germline CDR1 and CDR2 sequences are SGHTA and FQGNSA. With 0 bases removed from V and 5 bases from J, the gap between germline ends came to 10 bases. The CDR3 length is 14 residues. CDR3 coding DNA: TGTGCCAGCAGCTTAGCAGTCCGCCGCGAGACCCAGTACTTC. This translates into CASSLAVRRETQYF.

This chain links TRBV7-8 with TRBJ1-1; D is uncertain. The CDR3 consists of 12 residues. Looked up from germline, CDR1 is SGHVS and CDR2 is FQNEAQ. V lost 4 bases and J 7 bases, leaving 10 bases between the germline ends. The CDR3: CASSSPTREAFF. Here the CDR3 DNA reads TGTGCCAGCAGCTCCCCGACCCGTGAAGCTTTCTTT.

V and J are TRBV11-2 and TRBJ1-5; TRBD1 matches 7 bases. After removal of 5 bases from V and 3 bases from J, the junction contained 7 bases not matched to a gene. The V gene's germline CDR1 is SGHAT and CDR2 FQNNGV. The CDR3 contains 15 residues. The CDR3 sequence is CASSAGTAPNQPQHF. CDR3 DNA sequence: TGTGCCAGCAGCGCCGGGACAGCTCCCAATCAGCCCCAGCATTTT.

The chain joins TRBV20-1 to TRBJ2-1; D is unclear. CDR1 and CDR2 (germline): DFQATT, SNEGSKA (reference sequence). The CDR3 contains 17 residues. Trimming removed 0 bases from V and 0 bases from J, with 15 bases in between. The CDR3 DNA reads as TGCAGTGCTAGAGATGCAGGACGGCGGACCTCCTACAATGAGCAGTTCTTC. It translates to CSARDAGRRTSYNEQFF.

This clonotype was counted ten times or more. V is TRBV6-6 and J is TRBJ2-4; 10 bases are a match to TRBD2. V shed 2 bases, J shed 0 bases, and the junction held 10 bases outside the gene matches. Per germline, CDR1 MNHNY and CDR2 SVGAGI (reference sequence). The CDR3 is made up of 19 amino acids. The CDR3 bases are TGTGCCAGCAGTTACCCCTGGACTAGCGGCCAGCTAGCCAAAAACATTCAGTACTTC. It specifies CASSYPWTSGQLAKNIQYF.

The rearrangement links TRBV4-2 to TRBJ1-6; D ambiguous. In germline, CDR1 is LGHNA, CDR2 YNFKEQ. The V end lost 2 bases, the J end lost 13 bases, and 9 bases lay between the germline ends. CDR3 length: 12 residues. Here the CDR3 DNA reads TGTGCCAGCAGCCAAAGTGGGCCCCCCCTCCACTTT. It encodes CASSQSGPPLHF.

This chain links TRBV12-3 or TRBV12-4 with TRBJ1-4; D call uncertain. This CDR3 region has 14 residues. Trimming removed 5 bases from V and 11 bases from J, with 18 bases in between. The CDR3 region is CASSTVRSGFKLFF. CDR3 in DNA: TGTGCCAGCAGTACGGTCCGTAGTGGGTTTAAACTGTTTTTT.

The CDR3 DNA is TGTGCCAGCAGCTTAAGAGGGGATGGCTACACCTTC. Its translation is CASSLRGDGYTF. The chain combines TRBV7-9 with TRBJ1-2; D is possibly TRBD1 (5 bases). CDR1 and CDR2 from the germline V gene are SEHNR and FQNEAQ (reference sequence). Trimming removed 2 bases from V and 6 bases from J, with 7 bases in between. This CDR3 contains 12 residues.

The J gene is TRBJ1-2, the V gene TRBV7-2; D call uncertain. The CDR3 runs to 16 residues. Per the germline V gene, CDR1 is SGHTA and CDR2 is FQGNSA. The V gene lost 1 base and the J gene lost 4 bases, with 16 bases spanning the gap. The CDR3 sequence is CASSLVLQSLSYGYTF. The DNA of the CDR3 is TGTGCCAGCAGCTTAGTATTACAGAGCTTATCCTATGGCTACACCTTC.

The CDR3 region has the DNA TGTGCCAGCAGTTTTATGGTCGGTACAGGGACTAACTATGGCTACACCTTC. It is translated as CASSFMVGTGTNYGYTF. The J gene is TRBJ1-2, the V gene TRBV28; perhaps TRBD1 as D (6 bases). Trimming removed 3 bases at V and 0 bases at J, with 17 bases between. The CDR3 has 17 residues. The germline gives CDR1 MDHEN, CDR2 SYDVKM.

This clonotype has a handful of counts. This chain connects TRBV28 to TRBJ2-1; D remains unclear. The CDR3 extends over 14 amino acids. Trimming took off 3 bases at V and 2 bases at J, with 8 bases between the two ends. From germline, CDR1 is MDHEN and CDR2 SYDVKM. CDR3 amino acids: CASSLQEPYNEQFF. CDR3 coding DNA: TGTGCCAGCAGTTTGCAGGAACCCTACAATGAGCAGTTCTTC.

The chain uses TRBV7-8 and TRBJ2-3, with 9 bases identical to TRBD2. The length of the CDR3 is 17 residues. Looked up from germline, CDR1 is SGHVS and CDR2 is FQNEAQ. With V trimmed by 8 bases and J by 6 bases, 18 bases remained unmatched. CDR3 region: CASVPWVGGGAVDTQYF. As DNA, the CDR3 is TGTGCCAGCGTACCCTGGGTGGGCGGGGGGGCCGTGGATACGCAGTATTTT.

CDR3 sequence (DNA): TGTGCCAGCAGCAGGATTTTTCCGGGACAGGGTACCGCCTATGGCTACACCTTC. Protein sequence: CASSRIFPGQGTAYGYTF. This chain connects TRBV12-3 or TRBV12-4 to TRBJ1-2, with 9 bases matching TRBD1. V shed 6 bases and J 4 bases; nucleotides not matched to a gene: 18. This CDR3 has 18 amino acids.

This clonotype was seen more than once but under ten times. The rearrangement links TRBV7-2 to TRBJ2-2; 7 bases align to TRBD1. V dropped 3 bases and J dropped 3; count of bases not matched to a gene: 4. The germline gives CDR1 SGHTA, CDR2 FQGNSA. The CDR3 consists of 15 residues. This chain's CDR3 is CASSFKGAHTGELFF. Written as DNA, the CDR3 is TGTGCCAGCAGCTTTAAGGGGGCGCACACCGGGGAGCTGTTTTTT. The full variable domain, rest sourced from reference TRBV7-2 and TRBJ2-2, is GAGVSQSPSNKVTEKGKDVELRCDPISGHTALYWYRQSLGQGLEFLIYFQGNSAPDKSGLPSDRFSAERTGGSVSTLTIQRTQQEDSAVYLCASSFKGAHTGELFFGEGSRLTVL.

The CDR3 here is CASSLRGGYSYEQYF. For the CDR3, the DNA is TGTGCCAGCAGCCTGAGGGGGGGGTACTCCTACGAGCAGTACTTC. The chain has TRBV11-2 and TRBJ2-7, with TRBD2 as a possible D gene (7 bases). The CDR3 consists of 15 residues. The V end lost 5 bases, the J end lost 0 bases, and 14 bases lay between the germline ends. The V gene's germline CDR1 is SGHAT and CDR2 FQNNGV.

The chain has TRBV6-6 and TRBJ2-7, with a weak D call TRBD1 (5 bases). The CDR3 covers 14 residues. V was pared by 7 bases and J by 3 bases, with 16 bases between. Germline lookup yields CDR1 MNHNY and CDR2 SVGAGI (reference sequence). The CDR3 DNA is TGTGCCAGCACCACCGTAGGGGCGGACTACGAGCAGTACTTC. Translated: CASTTVGADYEQYF.

This chain uses TRBV6-4 with TRBJ1-2; no reliable D call. The ends were cut back, 7 bases at V and 7 bases at J, with 13 bases in the middle. This CDR3 spans 12 amino acids. Germline values: CDR1 MRHNA, CDR2 SNTAGT. Written as DNA, the CDR3 is TGTGCCAGCATCTCGGTTCATGGTGGCTACACCTTC. Translation: CASISVHGGYTF.

As DNA, the CDR3 is TGCAGTGCCCCGGAGCTAATGAACACTGAAGCTTTCTTT. Protein sequence: CSAPELMNTEAFF. This chain connects TRBV20-1 to TRBJ1-1; D ambiguous. The CDR3 has 13 amino acids. Trimming took 6 bases from V and 0 from J, leaving 11 bases between them. Germline loops: CDR1 DFQATT, CDR2 SNEGSKA (reference sequence).

This clonotype was detected a few times. The rearrangement uses TRBV6-1 and TRBJ2-1, with 9 positions matching TRBD2. Per the germline V gene, CDR1 is MNHNS and CDR2 is SASEGT. The CDR3 totals 15 residues. V shed 7 bases and J 0 bases; nucleotides not matched to a gene: 4. CDR3 in DNA: TGTGCCAGCACTCCGGGACTAGCCTCCTACAATGAGCAGTTCTTC. It codes for CASTPGLASYNEQFF.

The V gene is TRBV6-1, the J gene TRBJ2-1, with 8 bases aligning to TRBD2. Losses at the gene ends were 4 bases for V and 7 bases for J; bases not matched to a gene: 12. The CDR3 sequence is 16 residues long. In germline, CDR1 is MNHNS, CDR2 SASEGT. DNA for the CDR3: TGTGCCAGCAGTGTCCAAGAGCGGGAGCGGGGGAATGAGCAGTTCTTC. It specifies CASSVQERERGNEQFF.